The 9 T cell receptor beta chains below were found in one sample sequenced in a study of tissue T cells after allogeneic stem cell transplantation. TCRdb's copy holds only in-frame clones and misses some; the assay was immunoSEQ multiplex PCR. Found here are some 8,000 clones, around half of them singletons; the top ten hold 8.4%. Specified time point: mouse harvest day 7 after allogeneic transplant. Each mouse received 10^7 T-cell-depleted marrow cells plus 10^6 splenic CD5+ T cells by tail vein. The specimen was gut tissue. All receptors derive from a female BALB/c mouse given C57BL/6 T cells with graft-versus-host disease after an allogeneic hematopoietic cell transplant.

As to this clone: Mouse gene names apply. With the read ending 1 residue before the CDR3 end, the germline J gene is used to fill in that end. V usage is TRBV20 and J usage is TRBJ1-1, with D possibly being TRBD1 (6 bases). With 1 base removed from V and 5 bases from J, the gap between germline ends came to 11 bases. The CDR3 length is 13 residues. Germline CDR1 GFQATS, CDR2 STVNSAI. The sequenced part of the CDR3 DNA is TGTGGTGCTAGGGTCGGGACAAAAACAGAAGTCTTC. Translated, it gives CGARVGTKTEVF. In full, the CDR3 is CGARVGTKTEVFF.

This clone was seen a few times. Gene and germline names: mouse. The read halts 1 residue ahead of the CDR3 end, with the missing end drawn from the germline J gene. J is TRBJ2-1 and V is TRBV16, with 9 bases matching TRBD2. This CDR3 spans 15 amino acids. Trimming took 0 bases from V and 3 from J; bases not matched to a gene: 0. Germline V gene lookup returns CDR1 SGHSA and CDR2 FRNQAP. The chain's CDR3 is CASSLDWGGYAEQFF. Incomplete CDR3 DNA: TGTGCAAGCAGCTTAGACTGGGGGGGCTATGCTGAGCAGTTC.

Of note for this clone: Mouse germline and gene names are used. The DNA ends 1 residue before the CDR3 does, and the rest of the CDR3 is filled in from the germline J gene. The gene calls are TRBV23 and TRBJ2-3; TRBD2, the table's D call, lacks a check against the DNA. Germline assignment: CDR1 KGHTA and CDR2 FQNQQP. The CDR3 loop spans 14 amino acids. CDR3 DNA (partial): TGCTCCAGCAGAACTGGGGTCAGTGCAGAAACGCTGTAT. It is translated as CSSRTGVSAETLY. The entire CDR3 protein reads CSSRTGVSAETLYF.

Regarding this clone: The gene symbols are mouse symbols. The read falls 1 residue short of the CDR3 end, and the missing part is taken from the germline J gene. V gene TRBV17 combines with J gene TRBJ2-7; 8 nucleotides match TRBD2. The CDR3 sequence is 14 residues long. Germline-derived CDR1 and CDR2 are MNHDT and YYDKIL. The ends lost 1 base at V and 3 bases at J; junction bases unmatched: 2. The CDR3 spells CASSRGLGLYEQYF. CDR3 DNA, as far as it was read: TGTGCTAGCAGTAGAGGACTGGGGCTCTATGAACAGTAC.

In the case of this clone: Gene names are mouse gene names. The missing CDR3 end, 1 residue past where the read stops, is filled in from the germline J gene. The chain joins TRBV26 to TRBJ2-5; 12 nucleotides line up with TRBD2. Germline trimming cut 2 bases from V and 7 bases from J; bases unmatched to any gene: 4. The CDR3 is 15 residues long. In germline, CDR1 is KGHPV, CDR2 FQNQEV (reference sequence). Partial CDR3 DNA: TGTGCCAGCAGTCTGGACTGGGGGGGCGCGTACACCCAGTAC. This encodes CASSLDWGGAYTQY. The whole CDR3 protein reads CASSLDWGGAYTQYF.

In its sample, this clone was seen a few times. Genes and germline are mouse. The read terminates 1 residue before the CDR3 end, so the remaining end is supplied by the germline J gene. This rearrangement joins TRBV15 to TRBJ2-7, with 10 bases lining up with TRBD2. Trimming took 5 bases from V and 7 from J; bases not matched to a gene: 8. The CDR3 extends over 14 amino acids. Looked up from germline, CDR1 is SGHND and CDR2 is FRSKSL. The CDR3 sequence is CASSALGGREEQYF. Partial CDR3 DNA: TGTGCCAGCAGTGCTCTGGGGGGGCGCGAGGAACAGTAC.

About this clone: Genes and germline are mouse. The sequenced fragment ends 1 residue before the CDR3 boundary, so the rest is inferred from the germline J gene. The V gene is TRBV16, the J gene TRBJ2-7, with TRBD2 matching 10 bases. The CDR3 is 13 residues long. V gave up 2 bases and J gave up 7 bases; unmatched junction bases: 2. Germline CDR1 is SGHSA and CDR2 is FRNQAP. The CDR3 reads CASSLLGGREQYF. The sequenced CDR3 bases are TGTGCAAGCAGCTTACTGGGGGGGCGGGAACAGTAC. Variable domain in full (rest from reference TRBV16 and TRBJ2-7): NAGVIQTPRHKVTGKGQEATLWCEPISGHSAVFWYRQTIVQGLEFLTYFRNQAPIDDSGMPKERFSAQMPNQSHSTLKIQSTQPQDSAVYLCASSLLGGREQYFGPGTRLTVL.

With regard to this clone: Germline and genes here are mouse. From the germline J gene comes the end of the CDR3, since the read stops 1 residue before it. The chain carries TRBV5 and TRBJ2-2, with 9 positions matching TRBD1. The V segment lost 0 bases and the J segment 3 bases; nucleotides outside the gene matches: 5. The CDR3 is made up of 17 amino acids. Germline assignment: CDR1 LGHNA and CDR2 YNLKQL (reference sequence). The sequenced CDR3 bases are TGTGCCAGCAGCCAAGAAGTGAGACAGGGGGACACCGGGCAGCTCTAC. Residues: CASSQEVRQGDTGQLY. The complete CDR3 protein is CASSQEVRQGDTGQLYF.

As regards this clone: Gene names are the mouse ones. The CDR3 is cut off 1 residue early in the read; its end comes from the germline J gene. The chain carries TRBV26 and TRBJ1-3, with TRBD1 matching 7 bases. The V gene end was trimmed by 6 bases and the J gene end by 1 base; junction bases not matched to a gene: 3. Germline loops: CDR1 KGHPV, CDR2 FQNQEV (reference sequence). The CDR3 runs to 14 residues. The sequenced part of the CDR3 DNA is TGTGCCAGCAGCCAACAGGGGTCTGGAAATACGCTCTAT. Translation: CASSQQGSGNTLY. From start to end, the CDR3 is CASSQQGSGNTLYF. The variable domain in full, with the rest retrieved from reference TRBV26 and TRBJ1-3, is NSKVIQTPRYLVKGQGQKAKMRCIPEKGHPVVFWYQQNKNNEFKFLINFQNQEVLQQIDMTEKRFSAECPSNSPCSLEIQSSEAGDSALYLCASSQQGSGNTLYFGEGSRLIVV.